Listed below are T cell receptor beta chains from one sample, sequenced in a study of blood T cell repertoires in COVID-19. Generated by immunoSEQ multiplex PCR, the TCRdb table keeps only in-frame clones and is missing some. The table lists a few hundred thousand clones, around 87% of them singletons. The sequenced sample was peripheral blood. The receptors derive from a man in his late teens or twenties with active or convalescent COVID-19. The CDR3 runs from the conserved cysteine through the conserved F or W. Fields, in order: D gene, V gene, J gene, clone size, CDR3 protein, CDR3 DNA. A D gene is named only where the DNA matches it firmly. The listing skips clone size in some rows; elsewhere it reads once, few, many or a size class.

>TRBD1|TRBV9|TRBJ1-1|once
CASSATGGAEREAFF
TGTGCCAGCAGCGCAACAGGGGGCGCGGAAAGGGAAGCTTTCTTT
>TRBD2|TRBV5-1|TRBJ2-7|.
CASTKSSLAGVYEQYF
TGCGCCAGCACTAAAAGTTCACTAGCGGGGGTCTACGAGCAGTACTTC
>TRBD1|TRBV7-9|TRBJ1-2|once
CASSTRHRTGGENGYTF
TGTGCCAGCAGCACACGGCACCGGACAGGGGGAGAAAATGGCTACACCTTC
>TRBD2|TRBV6-5|TRBJ2-1|.
CASSPLAGAYNEQFF
TGTGCCAGCAGTCCTCTAGCGGGAGCCTACAATGAGCAGTTCTTC
>TRBD1|TRBV3-1/TRBV3-2|TRBJ2-1|.
CASSVRPGQAYNEQFF
TGTGCCAGCAGCGTAAGACCCGGACAGGCCTACAATGAGCAGTTCTTC
>TRBD2|TRBV19|TRBJ2-3|.
CASSIGPRTSAIDTQYF
TGTGCCAGTAGTATTGGGCCCCGGACTAGCGCGATAGATACGCAGTATTTT
>TRBD1|TRBV7-9|TRBJ2-7|.
CASSLGTGPYEQYF
TGTGCCAGCAGCTTAGGGACAGGGCCATACGAGCAGTACTTC
>TRBD1|TRBV4-1|TRBJ2-7|.
CASSHAGGLEQYF
TGCGCCAGCAGCCATGCAGGGGGCCTCGAGCAGTACTTC
>.|TRBV27|TRBJ1-5|.
CASSGRDNQPQHF
TGTGCCAGCAGTGGACGGGACAATCAGCCCCAGCATTTT
>TRBD1|TRBV12-5|TRBJ1-3|.
CASGTGQAVSGNTIYF
TGTGCTAGTGGCACCGGACAGGCCGTCTCTGGAAACACCATATATTTT
>.|TRBV15|TRBJ2-7|.
CATSRDLSRGGEQYF
TGTGCCACCAGCAGAGATCTGAGTAGGGGGGGCGAGCAGTACTTC
>.|TRBV7-9|TRBJ2-3|.
CASSLFGGTDTQYF
TGTGCCAGCAGCTTGTTTGGAGGCACAGATACGCAGTATTTT
>TRBD1|TRBV28|TRBJ2-3|once
CASSLFQGDTDTQYF
TGTGCCAGCAGTTTATTTCAGGGGGACACAGATACGCAGTATTTT
>.|TRBV2|TRBJ1-1|.
CASSVWGGREAFF
TGTGCCAGCAGTGTATGGGGGGGCCGGGAAGCTTTCTTT
>.|TRBV11-2|TRBJ1-6|.
CASSPTVARGNSPLHF
TGTGCCAGCAGCCCTACGGTTGCGAGAGGGAATTCACCCCTCCACTTT
>TRBD2|TRBV19|TRBJ2-1|.
CASSIELLAGGAFGNEQFF
TGTGCCAGTAGTATAGAGTTACTAGCGGGAGGGGCTTTCGGCAATGAGCAGTTCTTC
>.|TRBV18|TRBJ2-5|.
CASSPTGTQETQYF
TGTGCCAGCTCACCAACAGGGACCCAAGAGACCCAGTACTTC
>TRBD2|TRBV18|TRBJ2-3|once
CASSSQREGRDTQYF
TGTGCCAGCTCATCGCAGCGGGAGGGCCGTGATACGCAGTATTTT
>.|TRBV24-1|TRBJ2-1|.
CATSDASAVRQFF
TGTGCCACCAGTGATGCTAGTGCAGTCCGGCAGTTCTTC
>.|TRBV18|TRBJ1-1|.
CASSPNGGTEAFF
TGTGCCAGCTCTCCGAACGGGGGCACTGAAGCTTTCTTT
>TRBD2|TRBV3-1/TRBV3-2|TRBJ2-1|.
CASSLADYNEQFF
TGTGCCAGCTCCCTAGCGGATTACAATGAGCAGTTCTTC
>TRBD1|TRBV9|TRBJ2-7|.
CASSGDRSSYEQYF
TGTGCCAGCAGCGGGGACAGGAGCTCCTACGAGCAGTACTTC
>.|TRBV18|TRBJ2-1|.
CASSPLDSYNEQFF
TGTGCCAGCTCACCGTTAGACTCCTACAATGAGCAGTTCTTC
>.|TRBV6-4|TRBJ2-2|once
CASSDSQVTGELFF
TGTGCCAGCAGTGACTCGCAGGTCACCGGGGAGCTGTTTTTT
>.|TRBV5-4|TRBJ2-3|.
CAIMPGRASTDTQYF
TGTGCCATCATGCCTGGGCGGGCCAGCACAGATACGCAGTATTTT
>TRBD1|TRBV20-1|TRBJ1-1|.
CSASIGTGALRTEAFF
TGCAGTGCTAGTATAGGGACAGGGGCCTTACGGACTGAAGCTTTCTTT
>TRBD2|TRBV9|TRBJ2-1|.
CASSVSGGTFNEQFF
TGTGCCAGCAGCGTTAGCGGGGGGACTTTCAATGAGCAGTTCTTC
>TRBD1|TRBV6-5|TRBJ1-5|.
CASSYTGGSNQPQHF
TGTGCCAGCAGTTACACAGGGGGCAGCAATCAGCCCCAGCATTTT
>TRBD2|TRBV10-3|TRBJ2-3|.
CAIVSGGSSTDTQYF
TGTGCCATCGTCAGCGGGGGTAGTAGCACAGATACGCAGTATTTT
>.|TRBV7-9|TRBJ2-2|.
CASSDSNTGELFF
TGTGCCAGCAGCGACAGCAACACCGGGGAGCTGTTTTTT
>TRBD1|TRBV10-3|TRBJ1-1|.
CAISEGRDRGTEAFF
TGTGCCATCAGTGAGGGGAGGGACAGGGGCACTGAAGCTTTCTTT
>.|TRBV5-1|TRBJ2-7|.
CASSLERREQYF
TGCGCCAGCAGCTTGGAGCGTCGCGAGCAGTACTTC
>TRBD1|TRBV28|TRBJ2-1|.
CAIKGTGGTNEQFF
TGTGCCATCAAAGGGACAGGGGGGACCAATGAGCAGTTCTTC
>TRBD2|TRBV14|TRBJ2-3|.
CASSHRGGKKDTQYF
TGTGCCAGCAGCCATCGCGGGGGGAAGAAAGATACGCAGTATTTT
>TRBD1|TRBV19|TRBJ1-3|.
CARAPGQAITISGNTIYF
TGTGCCAGAGCCCCGGGACAGGCCATAACAATCTCTGGAAACACCATATATTTT
>.|TRBV27|TRBJ1-1|once
CASSFVLGGTEAFF
TGTGCCAGCAGTTTTGTTTTGGGGGGCACTGAAGCTTTCTTT
>.|TRBV11-2|TRBJ1-1|.
CASSTRDPGFATEAFF
TGTGCCAGCAGCACCAGGGATCCAGGGTTTGCCACTGAAGCTTTCTTT
>TRBD2|TRBV18|TRBJ2-1|.
CASSSTSGSNHEQFF
TGTGCCAGCTCATCTACTAGCGGGAGTAACCATGAGCAGTTCTTC
>.|TRBV28|TRBJ1-1|.
CASSLSPRLTEAFF
TGTGCCAGCAGTTTATCGCCCAGACTAACTGAAGCTTTCTTT
>.|TRBV11-2|TRBJ1-6|.
CASSQLGGLISPLHF
TGTGCCAGCAGCCAGCTTGGGGGGTTAATTTCACCCCTCCACTTT
>TRBD1|TRBV13|TRBJ1-6|once
CASSRGQLNSPLHF
TGTGCCAGCAGCCGGGGACAGCTTAATTCACCCCTCCACTTT
>.|TRBV3-1/TRBV3-2|TRBJ2-5|.
CASSPLQGLKETQYF
TGTGCCAGCAGCCCGCTTCAGGGTTTGAAAGAGACCCAGTACTTC
>TRBD1|TRBV5-1|TRBJ2-7|.
CASSSRTGAYEQYF
TGCGCCAGCAGCTCAAGGACAGGAGCCTACGAGCAGTACTTC
>.|TRBV6-4|TRBJ2-2|.
CASSDEGFGTGELFF
TGTGCCAGCAGTGACGAGGGATTTGGCACCGGGGAGCTGTTTTTT
>.|TRBV5-6|TRBJ2-3|.
CASSHGATSTDTQYF
TGTGCCAGCAGCCATGGGGCGACCTCCACAGATACGCAGTATTTT
>.|TRBV3-1/TRBV3-2|TRBJ2-7|.
CASSQGAEQYF
TGTGCCAGCAGCCAAGGGGCCGAGCAGTACTTC